The source of this T cell receptor beta chain is a study of T-cell reconstitution after alpha-beta-depleted transplantation in children. Study results and caveats: Certain patients had high TCRbeta diversity at day 60, and it came from recipient T cells and thymic progenitors that survived. As was reported, about two months after transplant, alpha-beta T cells came from several hundred expanded graft clones. T-cell numbers and diversity, one year after transplant, stemmed largely from T cells that were newly produced.

As to this clonotype: Its specificity is unknown.

During its preparation, the TCRbeta library received unique molecular identifiers. TCRdb fed the PCR reads into MiXCR, producing one record per CDR3 protein. The data contain approximately 290,000 distinct CDR3 sequences, approximately 10% of them seen just once; the ten biggest clones take up around 20%. The CDR3 is 17 amino acids. The J segment lost 2 bases and the V segment lost 0 bases, leaving 2 bases of the junction unmatched. The chain joins TRBV23-1 to TRBJ2-3; 13 bases fit TRBD2. TRBV23-1 is an ORF for which the function is uncertain. This sequence originates from a male patient between 2 and 9 years old who had a stem cell transplant for chronic granulomatous disease, so the T cells may come from the graft donor. The material sequenced was peripheral blood, taken 180 days after TCRalphabeta/CD19-depleted stem cell transplant. This CDR3 reads CASSQSGLAGSTDTQYF. The CDR3 region has the DNA TGCGCCAGCAGTCAATCGGGACTAGCGGGGTCCACAGATACGCAGTATTTT.